Following are 16 T cell receptor beta chains from one sample sequenced in a study of blood T cell repertoires in COVID-19. Assay used: immunoSEQ multiplex PCR; TCRdb lists only in-frame clones, some missing. The sample lists 220,000 or so clones, roughly 80% occurring once. The sample taken for sequencing was PBMCs or T cells enriched from blood (not recorded which). The receptors come from a woman in her thirties or forties with acute COVID-19.

The chain employs TRBV29-1 and TRBJ1-1; 7 bases are a match to TRBD1. The V gene's germline CDR1 is SQVTM and CDR2 ANQGSEA. V lost 7 bases and J lost 2; bases outside the gene matches: 7. The CDR3 sequence is 13 residues long. CDR3 sequence: CSASGTANTEAFF. In nucleotides, the CDR3 is TGCAGCGCCTCCGGGACAGCCAACACTGAAGCTTTCTTT.

J is TRBJ1-1 and V is TRBV27; 7 bases align to TRBD1. Germline-derived CDR1 and CDR2 are MNHEY and SMNVEV (reference sequence). This CDR3 is 15 amino acids long. V lost 5 bases to trimming and J lost 5 bases; unmatched junction nucleotides: 11. DNA of the CDR3: TGTGCCAGCAGTCGGCCGACAGGGCCGGGGACTGAAGCTTTCTTT. Protein: CASSRPTGPGTEAFF.

This chain connects TRBV7-2 to TRBJ2-4, with 14 bases fitting TRBD2. The trim removed 1 base at V and 5 bases at J, leaving 1 base unmatched. Germline loops: CDR1 SGHTA, CDR2 FQGNSA. CDR3 length: 16 residues. The CDR3 bases are TGTGCCAGCAGCTTAGGGACTAGCGGGGGGCAAAACATTCAGTACTTC. As protein: CASSLGTSGGQNIQYF.

The gene calls are TRBV27 and TRBJ2-7, with a weak D call TRBD2 (6 bases). Trimming took 8 bases from V and 5 from J, leaving 16 bases between them. The CDR3 is 13 residues long. Germline V gene lookup returns CDR1 MNHEY and CDR2 SMNVEV (reference sequence). Here the CDR3 reads CASHAITGDEQYF. The CDR3 DNA is TGTGCCAGCCACGCGATTACGGGGGACGAGCAGTACTTC.

The chain couples TRBV18 to TRBJ1-5; possibly TRBD1 for D (6 bases). Germline CDR1 is KGHSH and CDR2 is LQKENI. The ends were cut back, 8 bases at V and 4 bases at J, with 12 bases in the middle. The CDR3 has 13 residues. The CDR3 sequence is CASTQGGNQPQHF. CDR3 in DNA: TGTGCCAGCACACAAGGGGGTAATCAGCCCCAGCATTTT.

This chain connects TRBV4-2 to TRBJ2-3, with 8 bases matching TRBD2. This CDR3 region has 20 residues. The V and J ends lost 1 base and 0 bases, in that order; junction bases with no gene match: 15. CDR1 and CDR2 (germline): LGHNA, YNFKEQ. The CDR3 sequence is CASSQVILAGGSSSTDTQYF. DNA for the CDR3: TGTGCCAGCAGCCAAGTGATCCTGGCGGGGGGTAGTTCAAGCACAGATACGCAGTATTTT.

The rearrangement joins TRBV27 to TRBJ1-6, with 7 positions matching TRBD1. This CDR3 comprises 14 residues. Germline V gives CDR1 MNHEY, CDR2 SMNVEV (reference sequence). V lost 4 bases and J lost 7; bases outside the gene matches: 4. CDR3 protein: CASSSTGLNSPLHF. DNA of the CDR3: TGTGCCAGCAGTTCGACAGGGTTGAATTCACCCCTCCACTTT.

A single count supports this clone. For the CDR3, the DNA is TGTGCCAGCAGCTGGGGGCTGGTTGTGGATTCACCCCTCCACTTT. This codes for CASSWGLVVDSPLHF. The V gene is TRBV7-7, the J gene TRBJ1-6, with D perhaps TRBD1 (6 bases). The germline V gene has CDR1 SSHAT and CDR2 FNYEAQ (reference sequence). The CDR3 contains 15 residues. V gave up 4 bases and J gave up 8 bases, with 15 bases separating them. Variable domain in full (rest from reference TRBV7-7 and TRBJ1-6): GAGVSQSPRYKVTKRGQDVTLRCDPISSHATLYWYQQALGQGPEFLTYFNYEAQPDKSGLPSDRFSAERPEGSISTLTIQRTEQRDSAMYRCASSWGLVVDSPLHFGNGTRLTVT.

V usage is TRBV2 and J usage is TRBJ1-1; perhaps TRBD1 as D (6 bases). The CDR3 length is 15 residues. V lost 1 base to trimming and J lost 7 bases, with 16 bases between them. CDR1 is SNHLY and CDR2 is FYNNEI in the germline V gene. Here the CDR3 DNA reads TGTGCCAGCAGTGAAGAGGGACAAACTTCCAGTGAAGCTTTCTTT. This translates into CASSEEGQTSSEAFF.

This chain joins TRBV4-2 and TRBJ2-6, with a possible D match to TRBD1 (6 bases). V was cut by 0 bases and J by 1 base, with 7 bases left in between. Germline CDR1 reads LGHNA; CDR2 reads YNFKEQ. The CDR3 has 16 amino acids. The CDR3 loop reads CASSQEDRSGANVLTF. CDR3 bases: TGTGCCAGCAGCCAAGAGGACAGATCTGGGGCCAACGTCCTGACTTTC.

This rearrangement joins TRBV30 to TRBJ1-5; 7 bases are a match to TRBD1. The J segment lost 6 bases and the V segment lost 0 bases, leaving 5 bases of the junction unmatched. Germline CDR1 is GTSNPN and CDR2 is SVGIG (reference sequence). The CDR3 consists of 14 residues. CDR3 amino acids: CAWSVSRGLQPQHF. DNA of the CDR3: TGTGCCTGGAGTGTGAGTAGGGGGCTTCAGCCCCAGCATTTT.

CDR3 in DNA: TGTGCCAGCAGCGTAGAGGGGACAGTCCCCTACAATGAGCAGTTCTTC. Protein sequence: CASSVEGTVPYNEQFF. The rearrangement joins TRBV9 to TRBJ2-1, with TRBD1 identical over 7 bases. Germline trimming cut 0 bases from V and 2 bases from J; bases unmatched to any gene: 5. CDR1 and CDR2 (germline): SGDLS, YYNGEE. The CDR3 totals 16 residues.

The chain has TRBV7-9 and TRBJ2-7; D is undetermined. The CDR3 totals 13 residues. The germline gives CDR1 SEHNR, CDR2 FQNEAQ (reference sequence). Trimming took 5 bases from V and 0 from J, leaving 8 bases between them. The CDR3 sequence: CASSVRNSYEQYF. CDR3 nucleotides: TGTGCCAGCAGCGTCAGGAACTCCTACGAGCAGTACTTC.

V usage is TRBV19 and J usage is TRBJ1-1; D gene ambiguous. Germline V lookup: CDR1 LNHDA, CDR2 SQIVND (reference sequence). CDR3 length: 15 residues. The V end lost 5 bases, the J end lost 4 bases, and 17 bases lay between the germline ends. Here the CDR3 DNA reads TGTGCCAGTAGTGTCCTCACGCGGGCGGGCACTGAAGCTTTCTTT. This translates into CASSVLTRAGTEAFF.

This chain connects TRBV5-4 to TRBJ2-5, with D unclear. In germline, CDR1 is SGHNT, CDR2 YYREEE (reference sequence). The V end was cut by 0 bases, the J end by 5 bases, with 14 bases between. The CDR3 length is 15 residues. CDR3 sequence reads: CASSLGLEKKETQYF. The CDR3 DNA reads TGTGCCAGCAGCTTGGGGCTAGAAAAAAAGGAGACCCAGTACTTC. Filled out from reference TRBV5-4 and TRBJ2-5, the complete variable domain reads ETGVTQSPTHLIKTRGQQVTLRCSSQSGHNTVSWYQQALGQGPQFIFQYYREEENGRGNFPPRFSGLQFPNYSSELNVNALELDDSALYLCASSLGLEKKETQYFGPGTRLLVL.

V is TRBV29-1 and J is TRBJ1-6; D unresolved. Trimming cost V 4 bases and J 5 bases, with 9 bases left between them. CDR1 and CDR2 from the germline V gene are SQVTM and ANQGSEA. CDR3 length: 13 residues. CDR3 in amino acids: CSVVVGHNSPLHF. CDR3 sequence (DNA): TGCAGCGTTGTTGTGGGCCATAATTCACCCCTCCACTTT.